This T cell receptor beta chain derives from a study of blood T cell repertoires in COVID-19. The overall study: PBMCs, B-cell-depleted T cells, or T cells were the source of the cDNA or gDNA that made up the material.

Libraries were prepared by immunoSEQ multiplex PCR; TCRdb keeps only in-frame clonotypes and omits some of them. The table shows 200,000 or so clones, with 85% to 90% occurring only once. V dropped 6 bases and J dropped 3 bases, with 12 bases sitting between them. The length of the CDR3 is 13 residues. Worth noting for this clone: Other DNA sequences in the sample encode the same CDR3.

This sequence joins TRBV12-3 or TRBV12-4 and TRBJ2-7, with D perhaps matching TRBD1 (6 bases). The sequence came from a woman aged 45-59 years with acute or convalescent COVID-19. The sample was peripheral blood. The DNA for the CDR3 is TGTGCCAGCAGCCTGGGACAATTCTACGAGCAGTACTTC. It codes for CASSLGQFYEQYF.